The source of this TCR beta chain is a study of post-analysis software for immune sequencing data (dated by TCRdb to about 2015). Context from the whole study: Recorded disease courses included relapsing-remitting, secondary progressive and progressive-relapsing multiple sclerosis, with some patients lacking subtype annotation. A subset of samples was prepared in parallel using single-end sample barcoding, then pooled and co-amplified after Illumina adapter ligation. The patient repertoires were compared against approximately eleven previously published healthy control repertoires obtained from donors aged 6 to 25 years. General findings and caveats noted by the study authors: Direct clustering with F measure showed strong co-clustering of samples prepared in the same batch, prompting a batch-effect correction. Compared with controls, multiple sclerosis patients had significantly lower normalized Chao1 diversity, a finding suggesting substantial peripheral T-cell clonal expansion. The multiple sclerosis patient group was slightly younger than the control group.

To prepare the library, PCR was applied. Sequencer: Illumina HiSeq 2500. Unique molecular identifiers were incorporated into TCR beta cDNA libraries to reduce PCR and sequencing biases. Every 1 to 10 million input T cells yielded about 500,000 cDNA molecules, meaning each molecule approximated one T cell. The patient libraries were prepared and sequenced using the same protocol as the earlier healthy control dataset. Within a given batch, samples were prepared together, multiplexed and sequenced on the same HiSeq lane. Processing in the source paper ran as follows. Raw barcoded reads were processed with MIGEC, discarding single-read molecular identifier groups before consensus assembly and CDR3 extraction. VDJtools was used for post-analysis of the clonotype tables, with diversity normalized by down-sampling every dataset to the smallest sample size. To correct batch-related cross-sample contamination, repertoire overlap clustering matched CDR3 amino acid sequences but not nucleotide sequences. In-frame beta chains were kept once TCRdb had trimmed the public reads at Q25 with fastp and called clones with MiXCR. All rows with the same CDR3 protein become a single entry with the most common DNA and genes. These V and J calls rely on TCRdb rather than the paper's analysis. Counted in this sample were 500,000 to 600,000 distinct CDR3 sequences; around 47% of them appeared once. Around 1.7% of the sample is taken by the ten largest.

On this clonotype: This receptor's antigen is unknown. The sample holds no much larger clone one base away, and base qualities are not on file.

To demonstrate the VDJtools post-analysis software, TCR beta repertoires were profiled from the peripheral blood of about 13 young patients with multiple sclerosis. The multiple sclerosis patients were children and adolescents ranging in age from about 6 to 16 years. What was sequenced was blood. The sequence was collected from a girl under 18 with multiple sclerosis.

In nucleotides, the sequence is TGTGCCAGCAGCTTCGACTTCCAAGAGACCCAGTACTTC. It translates as CASSFDFQETQYF. The rearrangement combines TRBV7-8 with TRBJ2-5; the D segment cannot be called with confidence. The CDR3 covers 13 residues, taking in both the cysteine and the phenylalanine. The retained sequence is limited to the CDR3, 39 bases, with the frame set at the first base. Via the germline V gene, CDR1 is SGHVS and CDR2 FQNEAQ. V is reduced by 3 bases and J by 1 base, leaving a spacing of 6 bases between them.